Presented here are 32 T cell receptor beta chains from one specimen sequenced in a study of OX40 agonist ivuxolimab in advanced cancers. Sequenced by immunoSEQ multiplex PCR; TCRdb stores in-frame clones only, minus some. The table lists 53,000 or so clones, around 81% of them singletons, with under 3.5% in the top ten. Source: CD4+ or CD8+ T cells sorted from blood, taken in a trial of the OX40 agonist ivuxolimab. The receptors stem from an adult with an advanced solid tumor such as melanoma, head and neck, liver or kidney cancer.

DNA for the CDR3: TGCGCCAGCAGTGAATCTAGGTCCACCTCTGGAAACACCATATATTTT. The encoded protein is CASSESRSTSGNTIYF. V gene TRBV10-1 combines with J gene TRBJ1-3; D remains ambiguous. Trimming took off 3 bases at V and 0 bases at J, with 12 bases between the two ends. CDR1 WNHNN and CDR2 SYGVQD come from the germline V gene (reference sequence). The CDR3 contains 16 residues.

This chain connects TRBV6-6 to TRBJ2-1, with 7 bases identical to TRBD1. Losses at the gene ends were 7 bases for V and 0 bases for J; bases not matched to a gene: 9. CDR1 is MNHNY and CDR2 is SVGAGI in the germline V gene (reference sequence). This CDR3 is 16 amino acids long. CDR3 loop: CASNHRGEGSYNEQFF. CDR3 DNA: TGTGCCAGCAATCACAGGGGAGAGGGCTCCTACAATGAGCAGTTCTTC.

J is TRBJ2-1 and V is TRBV19; TRBD2 matches at 10 bases. V lost 4 bases to trimming and J lost 3 bases; unmatched junction nucleotides: 9. Germline V gives CDR1 LNHDA, CDR2 SQIVND (reference sequence). This CDR3 has 17 amino acids. The CDR3 region is CASSTFWTSGLYNEQFF. CDR3 nucleotides: TGTGCCAGTAGTACTTTCTGGACTAGCGGACTCTACAATGAGCAGTTCTTC.

J is TRBJ2-2 and V is TRBV7-7; TRBD1 matches 8 bases. V was pared by 5 bases and J by 3 bases, with 5 bases of the junction left unmatched. Germline values: CDR1 SSHAT, CDR2 FNYEAQ (reference sequence). CDR3 size: 15 residues. The CDR3 spells CASSQTGADTGELFF. As DNA, the CDR3 is TGTGCCAGCAGCCAGACAGGGGCGGACACCGGGGAGCTGTTTTTT. Supplemented by reference TRBV7-7 and TRBJ2-2, the full variable domain reads GAGVSQSPRYKVTKRGQDVTLRCDPISSHATLYWYQQALGQGPEFLTYFNYEAQPDKSGLPSDRFSAERPEGSISTLTIQRTEQRDSAMYRCASSQTGADTGELFFGEGSRLTVL.

The gene calls are TRBV7-2 and TRBJ1-6, with D unresolved. Germline CDR1 is SGHTA and CDR2 is FQGNSA. The CDR3 has 15 amino acids. Trimming removed 1 base at V and 9 bases at J, with 13 bases between. The CDR3 region is CASSLEGLGFSPLHF. The CDR3 DNA reads TGTGCCAGCAGCTTAGAAGGCCTGGGGTTTTCACCCCTCCACTTT.

This clone has only a few counts. The chain is built from TRBV5-5 and TRBJ1-6; D might be TRBD1 (5 bases). Trimming stripped 0 bases from V and 7 bases from J, with 11 bases between. The CDR3 is made up of 15 amino acids. Germline CDR1 reads SGHKS; CDR2 reads YYEKEE (reference sequence). This CDR3 is CASSLVGGPNSPLHF. The CDR3, as DNA: TGTGCCAGCAGCTTGGTTGGGGGACCCAATTCACCCCTCCACTTT.

The chain uses TRBV10-3 and TRBJ2-5, with D maybe TRBD2 (5 bases). This CDR3 is built from 15 residues. Trimming took off 0 bases at V and 5 bases at J, with 13 bases between the two ends. Per germline, CDR1 ENHRY and CDR2 SYGVKD. In DNA, the CDR3 is TGTGCCATCAGTGAGTCGAGAGGGTTTGGTGAGACCCAGTACTTC. It is translated as CAISESRGFGETQYF.

J is TRBJ2-6 and V is TRBV5-4, with no clear D. CDR1 and CDR2 from the germline V gene are SGHNT and YYREEE (reference sequence). Trimming removed 4 bases at V and 1 base at J, with 12 bases between. The CDR3 is 16 residues long. This CDR3 is CASSRFEPSGANVLTF. In DNA, the CDR3 is TGTGCCAGCAGCAGGTTTGAGCCGTCTGGGGCCAACGTCCTGACTTTC.

The chain couples TRBV18 to TRBJ2-1; tentative D call: TRBD1 (7 bases). The V end lost 2 bases, the J end lost 7 bases, and 15 bases lay between the germline ends. The germline V gene has CDR1 KGHSH and CDR2 LQKENI. The CDR3 contains 15 residues. The CDR3 coding sequence is TGTGCCAGCTCACCAGGGAGTCAGGGGGGAAATGAGCAGTTCTTC. It is translated as CASSPGSQGGNEQFF.

This clone was counted a few times. The chain employs TRBV7-3 and TRBJ2-7; TRBD1 matches at 9 bases. Germline CDR1 is SGHTA and CDR2 is FQGTGA. Unmatched junction bases numbered 4, after V lost 5 bases and J lost 2 bases. This CDR3 has 14 amino acids. For the CDR3, the DNA is TGTGCCAGCAGCCCATGGACAGGGGCCTACGAGCAGTACTTC. Protein: CASSPWTGAYEQYF.

V and J are TRBV6-5 and TRBJ1-3, with TRBD1 matching 8 bases. V was pared by 7 bases and J by 0 bases, with 5 bases of the junction left unmatched. CDR3 length equals 15 residues. Germline V lookup: CDR1 MNHEY, CDR2 SVGAGI. CDR3 in amino acids: CASKDRAYSGNTIYF. CDR3 DNA: TGTGCCAGCAAGGACAGGGCTTACTCTGGAAACACCATATATTTT.

There are a few counts of this clone. V gene TRBV7-6 combines with J gene TRBJ2-2; 7 bases match TRBD2. Per germline, CDR1 SGHVS and CDR2 FNYEAQ. The ends lost 1 base at V and 1 base at J; junction bases unmatched: 6. This CDR3 has 17 amino acids. CDR3 region: CASSLDPAGKNTGELFF. Written as DNA, the CDR3 is TGTGCCAGCAGCTTAGACCCAGCGGGGAAGAACACCGGGGAGCTGTTTTTT.

J is TRBJ2-7 and V is TRBV19, with 7 bases identical to TRBD1. The trim removed 4 bases at V and 2 bases at J, leaving 8 bases unmatched. The CDR3 length is 15 residues. CDR1 and CDR2 (germline): LNHDA, SQIVND (reference sequence). This CDR3 reads CASSNPTGQTYEQYF. The CDR3 region has the DNA TGTGCCAGTAGTAATCCGACAGGGCAGACCTACGAGCAGTACTTC. The whole variable domain, remainder taken from reference TRBV19 and TRBJ2-7, is DGGITQSPKYLFRKEGQNVTLSCEQNLNHDAMYWYRQDPGQGLRLIYYSQIVNDFQKGDIAEGYSVSREKKESFPLTVTSAQKNPTAFYLCASSNPTGQTYEQYFGPGTRLTVT.

CDR3 in amino acids: CASSYSTGTGNTIYF. The CDR3 nucleotides read TGTGCCAGCAGTTACTCAACAGGGACTGGAAACACCATATATTTT. The chain carries TRBV6-6 and TRBJ1-3; TRBD1 is a possible D gene (6 bases). From germline, CDR1 is MNHNY and CDR2 SVGAGI (reference sequence). The CDR3 consists of 15 residues. Trimming left V 0 bases short and J 2 bases short, with 8 bases between.

The gene calls are TRBV4-1 and TRBJ1-2; D uncertain. Germline values: CDR1 MGHRA, CDR2 YSYEKL. The CDR3 extends over 13 amino acids. The V gene lost 6 bases and the J gene lost 4 bases, with 12 bases spanning the gap. CDR3 loop: CASSYQTGYGYTF. The CDR3 DNA sequence: TGCGCCAGCAGTTATCAGACCGGCTATGGCTACACCTTC.

The CDR3 here is CASSLEYGANYQPQHF. The CDR3 nucleotides read TGTGCCAGCAGCTTGGAATACGGAGCCAACTATCAGCCCCAGCATTTT. The rearrangement links TRBV5-5 to TRBJ1-5; D gene unclear. The CDR3 length is 16 residues. The germline CDR1 and CDR2 sequences are SGHKS and YYEKEE (reference sequence). V was shortened by 0 bases and J by 5 bases, with 15 bases between the two germline ends.

The V gene is TRBV4-1, the J gene TRBJ1-6, with D uncertain. Trimming stripped 1 base from V and 10 bases from J, with 5 bases between. The CDR3 loop spans 12 amino acids. Germline CDR1 reads MGHRA; CDR2 reads YSYEKL. The CDR3 spells CASSQVASPLHF. In nucleotides, the CDR3 is TGCGCCAGCAGCCAAGTGGCCTCACCCCTCCACTTT.

V and J are TRBV4-1 and TRBJ2-4; 11 nucleotides align to TRBD2. Germline V lookup: CDR1 MGHRA, CDR2 YSYEKL. V lost 4 bases and J lost 0; bases outside the gene matches: 5. The CDR3 is made up of 17 amino acids. The CDR3 region has the DNA TGCGCCAGCAGCCTATTGACTAGCGGGGTAGCCAAAAACATTCAGTACTTC. Amino acid sequence: CASSLLTSGVAKNIQYF.

This rearrangement joins TRBV10-3 to TRBJ2-5; D unclear. Germline V gives CDR1 ENHRY, CDR2 SYGVKD. This CDR3 region has 15 residues. Trimming pared 0 bases from V and 0 bases from J, leaving 8 bases between. The DNA of the CDR3 is TGTGCCATCAGTGAGTCGATTGGGTACCAAGAGACCCAGTACTTC. Translating it yields CAISESIGYQETQYF.

About this clone: This sample includes further DNA sequences coding for the same CDR3. The J gene is TRBJ2-3, the V gene TRBV7-2; TRBD2 matches at 13 bases. J lost 1 base, V lost 2 bases, and 3 bases had no gene match. This CDR3 region has 17 residues. Germline loops: CDR1 SGHTA, CDR2 FQGNSA. The DNA for the CDR3 is TGTGCCAGCAGCTTATTCGGACTAGCGGGGGGCACAGATACGCAGTATTTT. As protein: CASSLFGLAGGTDTQYF.

The CDR3 spells CASSWGPGREAFF. The DNA for the CDR3 is TGTGCCAGCAGCTGGGGACCAGGACGTGAAGCTTTCTTT. The chain couples TRBV7-2 to TRBJ1-1; D possibly corresponds to TRBD1 (5 bases). V dropped 4 bases and J dropped 7 bases, with 13 bases sitting between them. Germline CDR1 SGHTA, CDR2 FQGNSA. The CDR3 length is 13 residues.

The chain employs TRBV11-3 and TRBJ1-5, with D possibly TRBD1 on 5 matching bases. The V end was cut by 5 bases, the J end by 4 bases, with 21 bases between. CDR1 and CDR2 (germline): SGHNT, YENEEA. This CDR3 region has 17 residues. CDR3 protein: CASSPGGVAKLNQPQHF. CDR3 nucleotide sequence: TGTGCCAGCAGCCCTGGAGGGGTTGCTAAACTTAATCAGCCCCAGCATTTT. The whole variable domain, filled in from reference TRBV11-3 and TRBJ1-5, reads EAGVVQSPRYKIIEKKQPVAFWCNPISGHNTLYWYLQNLGQGPELLIRYENEEAVDDSQLPKDRFSAERLKGVDSTLKIQPAELGDSAVYLCASSPGGVAKLNQPQHFGDGTRLSIL.

Only one count was recorded for this clone. V usage is TRBV27 and J usage is TRBJ1-1; weak D call: TRBD1 (6 bases). The CDR3 has 13 amino acids. Trimming took off 2 bases at V and 11 bases at J, with 15 bases between the two ends. Germline values: CDR1 MNHEY, CDR2 SMNVEV (reference sequence). The CDR3 here is CASSLRGGVMAFF. CDR3 in DNA: TGTGCCAGCAGTTTACGCGGGGGCGTCATGGCTTTCTTT.

This clone came up once. The CDR3 DNA follows: TGTGCCAGCAGTTTATTGGGCAGGGACGAGCAGTACTTC. Amino acids: CASSLLGRDEQYF. The chain carries TRBV27 and TRBJ2-7; a weak D match, TRBD1 (5 bases). This CDR3 region has 13 residues. V lost 1 base to trimming and J lost 5 bases, with 9 bases between them. Germline V CDR1 and CDR2: MNHEY, SMNVEV (reference sequence).

CDR3 amino acids: CAWSGSGQRGYTF. The CDR3 DNA follows: TGTGCCTGGAGTGGTTCGGGACAGCGGGGCTACACCTTC. The genes are TRBV30 and TRBJ1-2; 7 bases align to TRBD1. Germline-derived CDR1 and CDR2 are GTSNPN and SVGIG (reference sequence). The CDR3 covers 13 residues. Germline trimming cut 1 base from V and 8 bases from J; bases unmatched to any gene: 7.

The chain recombines TRBV7-2 with TRBJ2-1, with D tentatively TRBD2 (6 bases). The CDR3 runs to 14 residues. Trimming shortened V by 3 bases and J by 9 bases, and 15 bases separated the two germline ends. CDR1 is SGHTA, CDR2 FQGNSA, per germline. In DNA form, the CDR3 reads TGTGCCAGCAGCTTCCGTTCACTAGCCGGTGAGCAGTTCTTC. It codes for CASSFRSLAGEQFF.

V is TRBV5-1 and J is TRBJ2-3, with 10 bases fitting TRBD2. Looked up from germline, CDR1 is SGHRS and CDR2 is YFSETQ. V gave up 5 bases and J gave up 5 bases; unmatched junction bases: 14. The CDR3 sequence is 17 residues long. The CDR3 DNA follows: TGCGCCAGCAGGGCGTCCTCTAGCGGGGGTGTGCGAGATACGCAGTATTTT. Translating gives CASRASSSGGVRDTQYF.

This clone was seen more than once but under ten times. The chain recombines TRBV10-3 with TRBJ2-5; 9 bases match TRBD2. V lost 3 bases and J lost 4; bases outside the gene matches: 9. The CDR3 loop spans 16 amino acids. The V gene's germline CDR1 is ENHRY and CDR2 SYGVKD. The CDR3 DNA is TGTGCCATCAGTGATGACGGCGGGAGGGGGAGAGAGACCCAGTACTTC. Translation: CAISDDGGRGRETQYF.

This chain uses TRBV5-4 with TRBJ1-1; maybe TRBD1 (5 bases). Germline CDR1 reads SGHNT; CDR2 reads YYREEE (reference sequence). Trimming removed 4 bases at V and 3 bases at J, with 22 bases between. The CDR3 runs 17 residues. CDR3 in amino acids: CASSRRRGVVGDTEAFF. CDR3 nucleotides: TGTGCCAGCAGCCGTAGGCGGGGGGTGGTTGGGGACACTGAAGCTTTCTTT.

The genes are TRBV29-1 and TRBJ1-2; 7 nucleotides match TRBD1. This CDR3 has 14 amino acids. The germline V gene has CDR1 SQVTM and CDR2 ANQGSEA. After removal of 6 bases from V and 3 bases from J, the junction contained 10 bases not matched to a gene. CDR3 bases: TGCAGCGTGGAGGGGGCCTACCCGGACTATGGCTACACCTTC. It translates to CSVEGAYPDYGYTF. The variable domain in full, with the rest retrieved from reference TRBV29-1 and TRBJ1-2, is SAVISQKPSRDICQRGTSLTIQCQVDSQVTMMFWYRQQPGQSLTLIATANQGSEATYESGFVIDKFPISRPNLTFSTLTVSNMSPEDSSIYLCSVEGAYPDYGYTFGSGTRLTVV.

V and J are TRBV18 and TRBJ2-7; 11 nucleotides align to TRBD2. Germline values: CDR1 KGHSH, CDR2 LQKENI. Unmatched junction bases numbered 3, after V lost 2 bases and J lost 0 bases. The CDR3 is made up of 16 amino acids. In DNA form, the CDR3 reads TGTGCCAGCTCACCAGGGGGACTAGCGGACTCCTACGAGCAGTACTTC. Translating it yields CASSPGGLADSYEQYF.

The gene calls are TRBV7-9 and TRBJ1-4; the D gene is possibly TRBD1 (5 bases). Trimming took 3 bases from V and 5 from J, leaving 16 bases between them. The CDR3 loop spans 16 amino acids. Germline loops: CDR1 SEHNR, CDR2 FQNEAQ (reference sequence). In DNA, the CDR3 is TGTGCCAGCAGCTTTGGGAGCGGCAGGGTGAATGAAAAACTGTTTTTT. Protein product: CASSFGSGRVNEKLFF. The variable domain in full, with the rest retrieved from reference TRBV7-9 and TRBJ1-4, is DTGVSQNPRHKITKRGQNVTFRCDPISEHNRLYWYRQTLGQGPEFLTYFQNEAQLEKSRLLSDRFSAERPKGSFSTLEIQRTEQGDSAMYLCASSFGSGRVNEKLFFGSGTQLSVL.